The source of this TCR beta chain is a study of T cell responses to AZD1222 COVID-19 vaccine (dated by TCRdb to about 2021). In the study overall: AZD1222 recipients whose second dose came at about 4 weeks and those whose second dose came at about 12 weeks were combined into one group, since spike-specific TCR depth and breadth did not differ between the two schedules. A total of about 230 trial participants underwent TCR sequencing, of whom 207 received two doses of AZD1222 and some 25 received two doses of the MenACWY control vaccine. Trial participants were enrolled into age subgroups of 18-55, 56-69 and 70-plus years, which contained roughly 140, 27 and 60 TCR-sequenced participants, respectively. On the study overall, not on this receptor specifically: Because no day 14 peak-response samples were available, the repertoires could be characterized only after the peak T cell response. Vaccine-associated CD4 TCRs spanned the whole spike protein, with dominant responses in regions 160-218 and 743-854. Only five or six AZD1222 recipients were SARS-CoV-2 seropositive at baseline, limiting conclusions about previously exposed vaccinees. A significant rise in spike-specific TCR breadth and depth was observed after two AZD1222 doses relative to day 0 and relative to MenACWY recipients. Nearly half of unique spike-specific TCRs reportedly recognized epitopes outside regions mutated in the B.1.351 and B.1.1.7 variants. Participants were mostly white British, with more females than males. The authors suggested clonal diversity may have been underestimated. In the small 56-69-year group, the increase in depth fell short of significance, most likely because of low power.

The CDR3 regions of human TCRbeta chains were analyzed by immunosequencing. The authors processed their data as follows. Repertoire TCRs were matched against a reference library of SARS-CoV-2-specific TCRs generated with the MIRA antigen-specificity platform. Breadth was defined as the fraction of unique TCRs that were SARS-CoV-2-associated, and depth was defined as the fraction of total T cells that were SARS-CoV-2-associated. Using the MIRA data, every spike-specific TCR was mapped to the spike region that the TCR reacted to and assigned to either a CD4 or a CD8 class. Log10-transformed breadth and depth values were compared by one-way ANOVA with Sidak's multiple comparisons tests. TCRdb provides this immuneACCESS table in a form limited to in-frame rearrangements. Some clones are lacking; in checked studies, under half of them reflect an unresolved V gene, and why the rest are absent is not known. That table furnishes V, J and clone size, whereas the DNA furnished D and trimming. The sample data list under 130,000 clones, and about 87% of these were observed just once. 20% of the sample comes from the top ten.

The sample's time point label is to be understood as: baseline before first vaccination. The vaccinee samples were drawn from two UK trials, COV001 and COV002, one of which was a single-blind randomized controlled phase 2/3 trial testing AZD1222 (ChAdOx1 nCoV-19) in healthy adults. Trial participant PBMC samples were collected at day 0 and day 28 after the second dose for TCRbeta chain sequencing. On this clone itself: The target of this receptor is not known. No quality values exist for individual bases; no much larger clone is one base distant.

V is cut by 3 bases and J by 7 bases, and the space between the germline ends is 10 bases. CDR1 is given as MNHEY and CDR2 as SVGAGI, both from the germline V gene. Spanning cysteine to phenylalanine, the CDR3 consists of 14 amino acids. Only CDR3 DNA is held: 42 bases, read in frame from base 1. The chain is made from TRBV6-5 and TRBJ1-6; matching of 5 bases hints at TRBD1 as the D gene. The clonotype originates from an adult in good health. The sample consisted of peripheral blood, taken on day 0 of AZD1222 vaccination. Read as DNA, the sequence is TGTGCCAGCAGTTATCAGGGCTCCAATTCACCCCTCCACTTT. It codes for CASSYQGSNSPLHF.